The clone carrying this T cell receptor (beta chain) was observed a few times. This CDR3 has 13 residues. Germline V gene data show CDR1 as DFQATT and CDR2 as SNEGSKA (reference sequence). Trimming took off 1 base at V and 2 bases at J, with 9 bases between the two ends. TCRdb ran MiXCR on the RT-PCR reads and lists one entry per CDR3 protein. Among about 570,000 distinct CDR3 sequences listed, 11% were seen once. These data come from a study of response to subunit inactivated influenza vaccine. This sample also belongs to another study, concerning T cells expressing NK-cell markers. Per that paper: Template switching by 5'RACE with UMIs generated the TCR beta cDNA. An anti-gamma-delta TCR antibody confined sorting to alpha-beta TCR T cells across several of the experiments.

The starting material was PBMCs from blood, obtained on the day of vaccination. The sequence derives from a man aged 45-65 years who received an inactivated influenza vaccine. The V gene is TRBV20-1, the J gene TRBJ2-7; no reliable D call. CDR3 bases: TGCAGTGCTAGAGTGATCGGGCCCTACGAGCAGTACTTC. Translating it yields CSARVIGPYEQYF.